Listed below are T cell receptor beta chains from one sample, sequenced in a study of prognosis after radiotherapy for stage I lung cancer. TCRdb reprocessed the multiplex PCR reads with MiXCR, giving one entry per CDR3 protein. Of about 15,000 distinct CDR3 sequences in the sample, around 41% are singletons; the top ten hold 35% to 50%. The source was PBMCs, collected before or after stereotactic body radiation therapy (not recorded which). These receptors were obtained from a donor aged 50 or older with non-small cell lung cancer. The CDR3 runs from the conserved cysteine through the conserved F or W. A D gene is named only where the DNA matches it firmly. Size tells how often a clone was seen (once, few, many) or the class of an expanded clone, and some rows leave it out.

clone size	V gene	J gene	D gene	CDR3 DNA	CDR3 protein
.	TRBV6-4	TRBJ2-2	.	TGTGCCAGCAGTGAATGCAGGGAGCTGTTTTTT	CASSECRELFF
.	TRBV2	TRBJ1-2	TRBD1	TGTGCCAGCGGGACAGGGGCGGGTGGCTACACCTTC	CASGTGAGGYTF
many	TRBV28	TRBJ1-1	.	TGTGCCACCGAGGACCCCTCTAAGAACACTGAAGCTTTCTTT	CATEDPSKNTEAFF
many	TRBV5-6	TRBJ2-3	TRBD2	TGTGCCAGCAGCCTCGGACTAGCGGGATTAGGATATACGCAGTATTTT	CASSLGLAGLGYTQYF
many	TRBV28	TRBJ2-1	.	TGTGCCAGCAGTTTAATACCCTCCTACAATGAGCAGTTCTTC	CASSLIPSYNEQFF
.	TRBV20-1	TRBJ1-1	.	TGCAGTGCTAGAGTCCAGGCCGGGGGGCACACTGAAGCTTTCTTT	CSARVQAGGHTEAFF
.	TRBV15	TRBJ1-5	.	TGTGCCACCAGCAGAGAGCATGGGGGTAATCAGCCCCAGCATTTT	CATSREHGGNQPQHF
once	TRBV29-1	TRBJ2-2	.	TGCAGCGTTGATGGTCAGTGGAACACCGGGGAGCTGTTTTTT	CSVDGQWNTGELFF
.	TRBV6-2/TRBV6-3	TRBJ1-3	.	TGTGCCAGCAGTTTGAGGGGCGGCACATCTGGAAACACCATATATTTT	CASSLRGGTSGNTIYF
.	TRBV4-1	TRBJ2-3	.	TGCGCCAGCAGCCAGGGGGGTGGTGGGGGCGGGAGCACAGATACGCAGTATTTT	CASSQGGGGGGSTDTQYF
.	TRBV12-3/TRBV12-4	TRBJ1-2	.	TGTGCCAGCATCCACTCGTTGTGGAGGGGGGCTAACTATGGCTACACCTTC	CASIHSLWRGANYGYTF